This paragraph covers one T cell receptor beta chain sequence. This sample was taken from a study of T cell responses to AZD1222 COVID-19 vaccine. Profiled with immunoSEQ multiplex PCR; TCRdb holds only in-frame clones, not every one. Among roughly 150,000 clones listed, around 90% were seen once. Germline V gene data show CDR1 as SGHAT and CDR2 as FQNNGV. This CDR3 has 13 residues. V was trimmed by 6 bases and J by 5 bases, leaving 10 bases between them. The gene calls are TRBV11-2 and TRBJ1-4; no definite D call. The sample was peripheral blood, taken on day 0 of AZD1222 vaccination. The clonotype originates from an adult in good health. CDR3 sequence reads: CASRSGENEKLFF. CDR3 DNA sequence: TGTGCCAGCAGATCAGGAGAAAATGAAAAACTGTTTTTT.